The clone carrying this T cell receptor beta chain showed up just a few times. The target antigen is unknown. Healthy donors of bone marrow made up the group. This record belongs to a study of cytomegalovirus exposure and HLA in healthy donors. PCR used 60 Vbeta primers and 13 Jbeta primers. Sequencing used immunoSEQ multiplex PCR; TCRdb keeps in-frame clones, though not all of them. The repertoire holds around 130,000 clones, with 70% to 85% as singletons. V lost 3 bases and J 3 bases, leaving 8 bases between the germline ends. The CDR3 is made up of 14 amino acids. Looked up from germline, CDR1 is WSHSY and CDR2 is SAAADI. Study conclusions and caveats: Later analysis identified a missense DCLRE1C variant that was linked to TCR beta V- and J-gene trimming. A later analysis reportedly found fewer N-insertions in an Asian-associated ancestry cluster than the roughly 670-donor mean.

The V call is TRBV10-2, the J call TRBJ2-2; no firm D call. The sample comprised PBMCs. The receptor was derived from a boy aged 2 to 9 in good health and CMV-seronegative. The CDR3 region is CASSDRGDTGELFF. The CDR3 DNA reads TGCGCCAGCAGTGACCGCGGTGACACCGGGGAGCTGTTTTTT.